The 14 T cell receptor beta chains reported below all come from one sample, sequenced in a study of blood T cell repertoires in COVID-19 (dated by TCRdb to 2018 to 2021). Library generation was performed with the immunoSEQ multiplex PCR assay. TCRdb's version of the immuneACCESS table is confined to in-frame rearrangements and falls short of the full clone set. An unresolved V gene accounts for under half of the shortfall where checked; the remainder is of unknown origin. The sample table lists under 250,000 clones, roughly 80% of them with a count of one. Clones ranked in the top ten supply around 7.3% of the sample. Specimen: peripheral blood. The receptors come from a woman in her sixties or seventies with acute or convalescent COVID-19.

The V call is TRBV6-2 or TRBV6-3, the J call TRBJ2-3; D perhaps matches TRBD2 (6 bases). Germline V gene lookup returns CDR1 MNHEY and CDR2 SVGEGT. CDR3 size: 16 residues. Trimming left V 3 bases short and J 0 bases short, with 13 bases between. CDR3 nucleotides: TGTGCCAGCAGTTATGGTAGCGGCATTAGCACAGATACGCAGTATTTT. Translating it yields CASSYGSGISTDTQYF.

V gene TRBV5-1 combines with J gene TRBJ1-2; 7 bases match TRBD1. CDR3 length: 15 amino acids. Germline assignment: CDR1 SGHRS and CDR2 YFSETQ. Trimming removed 4 bases from V and 8 bases from J; junction bases left unmatched: 14. CDR3 coding DNA: TGCGCCAGCAGCCCTCAATCAGGGGGTCAGGGCGGCTACACCTTC. This translates into CASSPQSGGQGGYTF.

V and J are TRBV6-2 or TRBV6-3 and TRBJ2-1, with TRBD2 matching over 10 bases. The V gene end was trimmed by 4 bases and the J gene end by 1 base; junction bases not matched to a gene: 4. Germline V gene data show CDR1 as MNHEY and CDR2 as SVGEGT. This CDR3 has 16 residues. The CDR3 here is CASSSPLAGSYNEQFF. The CDR3 DNA is TGTGCCAGCAGTTCCCCACTAGCGGGGTCCTACAATGAGCAGTTCTTC.

The rearrangement joins TRBV27 to TRBJ2-7; 8 positions agree with TRBD1. Trimming at V came to 6 bases and at J to 2 bases, leaving 3 bases not matched to a gene. The CDR3 extends over 13 amino acids. Per germline, CDR1 MNHEY and CDR2 SMNVEV (reference sequence). CDR3 sequence (DNA): TGTGCCAGCAGAAAGACAGGGGCCTACGAGCAGTACTTC. As protein: CASRKTGAYEQYF.

The rearrangement joins TRBV6-5 to TRBJ1-2; the match to TRBD1 covers 8 bases. The germline CDR1 and CDR2 sequences are MNHEY and SVGAGI. The CDR3 sequence is 15 residues long. Trimming took 0 bases from V and 8 from J; bases not matched to a gene: 8. The CDR3 nucleotides are TGTGCCAGCAGTTACTCGTCAGGGGGCGTATTAGGCTACACCTTC. Protein product: CASSYSSGGVLGYTF.

The chain combines TRBV5-1 with TRBJ2-1, with 7 nucleotides matching TRBD2. The ends lost 0 bases at V and 3 bases at J; junction bases unmatched: 6. CDR3 length equals 16 residues. Germline V gene data show CDR1 as SGHRS and CDR2 as YFSETQ. The CDR3 nucleotides read TGCGCCAGCAGCTTGGGTTCTAGCGGATACTACAATGAGCAGTTCTTC. Amino acid sequence: CASSLGSSGYYNEQFF.

The V gene is TRBV5-1, the J gene TRBJ2-1; 11 bases agree with TRBD2. This CDR3 contains 16 residues. J lost 0 bases, V lost 4 bases, and 3 bases had no gene match. Germline V gene data show CDR1 as SGHRS and CDR2 as YFSETQ. This CDR3 reads CASSMTSGASYNEQFF. The CDR3 DNA follows: TGCGCCAGCAGCATGACTAGCGGGGCCTCCTACAATGAGCAGTTCTTC.

This clone was seen a single time. The chain carries TRBV18 and TRBJ1-1; D gene ambiguous. This CDR3 is built from 13 residues. V lost 3 bases and J 6 bases, leaving 11 bases between the germline ends. Germline V gene lookup returns CDR1 KGHSH and CDR2 LQKENI. For the CDR3, the DNA is TGTGCCAGCTCACCGGAGGGTAGGGCTGAAGCTTTCTTT. Residues: CASSPEGRAEAFF.

This clone showed up just a few times. This chain links TRBV11-2 with TRBJ2-2, with 8 bases fitting TRBD1. V was clipped by 5 bases and J by 13 bases; unmatched bases: 15. This CDR3 is 15 amino acids long. Germline loops: CDR1 SGHAT, CDR2 FQNNGV. CDR3 DNA: TGTGCCAGCAGCCCGTACGTGGACAGGGATATGGGGCTGTTTTTT. It codes for CASSPYVDRDMGLFF. Full variable domain (missing parts from reference TRBV11-2 and TRBJ2-2): EAGVAQSPRYKIIEKRQSVAFWCNPISGHATLYWYQQILGQGPKLLIQFQNNGVVDDSQLPKDRFSAERLKGVDSTLKIQPAKLEDSAVYLCASSPYVDRDMGLFFGEGSRLTVL.

The gene calls are TRBV5-8 and TRBJ2-3, with 9 bases identical to TRBD1. Germline trimming cut 4 bases from V and 3 bases from J; bases unmatched to any gene: 3. This CDR3 spans 14 amino acids. Germline-derived CDR1 and CDR2 are SGHTS and YDEGEE. The CDR3 nucleotides read TGTGCCAGCAGCCGACAGGGGGGGACAGATACGCAGTATTTT. Residues: CASSRQGGTDTQYF.

The rearrangement uses TRBV27 and TRBJ2-7, with 10 bases aligning to TRBD1. Trimming at V came to 6 bases and at J to 5 bases, leaving 4 bases not matched to a gene. CDR1 is MNHEY and CDR2 is SMNVEV in the germline V gene (reference sequence). The CDR3 sequence is 13 residues long. The CDR3 is CASRRTGGNEQYF. The DNA of the CDR3 is TGTGCCAGCAGGCGGACAGGGGGTAACGAGCAGTACTTC.

The rearrangement links TRBV2 to TRBJ2-5; tentative D call: TRBD2 (7 bases). The V end lost 8 bases, the J end lost 4 bases, and 14 bases lay between the germline ends. Germline CDR1 and CDR2: SNHLY and FYNNEI. This CDR3 is built from 13 residues. CDR3 sequence (DNA): TGTGCCAGCGGGGGGGCATCGTTAGAGACCCAGTACTTC. Translation: CASGGASLETQYF. The complete variable domain, with remaining parts taken from reference TRBV2 and TRBJ2-5, reads EPEVTQTPSHQVTQMGQEVILRCVPISNHLYFYWYRQILGQKVEFLVSFYNNEISEKSEIFDDQFSVERPDGSNFTLKIRSTKLEDSAMYFCASGGASLETQYFGPGTRLLVL.

This clone was counted a few times. V and J are TRBV5-1 and TRBJ1-1; 7 bases map to TRBD1. CDR3 length: 14 amino acids. The germline V gene has CDR1 SGHRS and CDR2 YFSETQ. Unmatched junction bases numbered 8, after V lost 5 bases and J lost 4 bases. CDR3: CASRSFQGGTEAFF. CDR3 coding DNA: TGCGCCAGCAGGTCCTTTCAGGGGGGCACTGAAGCTTTCTTT.

The chain couples TRBV3-1 (or the pseudogene TRBV3-2) to TRBJ1-4, with D perhaps TRBD1 (6 bases). This CDR3 has 16 amino acids. Trimming stripped 0 bases from V and 6 bases from J, with 14 bases between. Germline V gene data show CDR1 as LGHDT and CDR2 as YNNKEL (reference sequence). CDR3 protein: CASSQDIAGADEKLFF. CDR3 DNA sequence: TGTGCCAGCAGCCAAGATATAGCAGGGGCGGATGAAAAACTGTTTTTT.